A single TCR beta chain is shown here with its context. The antigen is unknown. The entry originates in a study of cytomegalovirus exposure and HLA in healthy donors. In the study overall: As an earlier analysis found, 180 million or so T cells yielded about 100 million unique TCR beta sequences. Points from the study as a whole: The study recorded 164 TCR beta chains that were cytomegalovirus-associated.

The junction had 3 bases not matched to a gene; V was cut back by 5 bases and J by 5 bases. The CDR3 runs 13 residues. CDR1 and CDR2 (germline): SGHAT, FQDESV (reference sequence). In the PCR, 60 Vbeta and 13 Jbeta primers were used. Repertoires were generated with immunoSEQ multiplex PCR, while TCRdb's copy carries only in-frame clones and drops some. Of 95,000 to 150,000 clones listed, more than 75% were seen once; the top ten hold about 12%. Regarding donors, all were healthy bone marrow donors. The sequence derives from a woman aged 55-70 years in good health and CMV-seropositive. What was sequenced was PBMCs. This rearrangement joins TRBV11-1 to TRBJ2-3, with 8 bases aligning to TRBD2. The DNA of the CDR3 is TGTGCCAGCAGCCCGGCGGGGGGAGATACGCAGTATTTT. Its protein product is CASSPAGGDTQYF.